This passage covers 2 T cell receptor beta chains from one sample sequenced in a study of cytomegalovirus exposure and HLA in healthy donors. Amplification used 60 Vbeta primers and 13 Jbeta primers. Here immunoSEQ multiplex PCR was the method, and the copy in TCRdb shows in-frame clones only, minus some. The sample lists 50,000 to 70,000 clones; 70% to 75% were seen once. Source material: PBMCs. The source of these receptors is a man aged 40-49 years in good health and CMV-seropositive.

In the case of this clone: One end of the junction fails to match germline, which may point to a read error. The DNA for the CDR3 is TGCAGCGCTGAAGTAGCTGCGGGCACCGGGGAGCTGTTTTTT. Protein: CSAEVAAGTGELFF. The chain couples TRBV29-1 to TRBJ2-2; tentatively, D is TRBD2 (5 bases). The V gene's germline CDR1 is SQVTM and CDR2 ANQGSEA. This CDR3 has 14 residues.

The V and J genes are TRBV18 and TRBJ2-6; D might be TRBD1 (5 bases). V lost 3 bases to trimming and J lost 1 base, with 7 bases between them. The CDR3 has 15 amino acids. The germline CDR1 and CDR2 sequences are KGHSH and LQKENI. The CDR3 protein is CASSPRTSGANVLTF. DNA for the CDR3: TGTGCCAGCTCACCGCGGACATCTGGGGCCAACGTCCTGACTTTC.